Sequencing of this T cell receptor (beta chain) was carried out in a study of blood T cell repertoires in COVID-19. Membership in each cohort depended on participant-reported clinical history. Authors' methods: Amplification with reference gene primers provided the estimates of nucleated cell counts. Profiling relied on immunoSEQ multiplex PCR, and the TCRdb table lists in-frame clones only, not all of them. V and J calls and clone size are those listed in that table; D and trimming were worked out from the DNA. In the table there are about 410,000 clones, 90% of which are singletons. The CDR3 consists of 14 residues. Germline-derived CDR1 and CDR2 are SNHLY and FYNNEI. Trimming at V came to 9 bases and at J to 2 bases, leaving 6 bases not matched to a gene.

The TCR originated in a young man who had recovered from COVID-19. Material: PBMCs or T cells enriched from blood (not recorded which). The rearrangement links TRBV2 to TRBJ2-7; 11 bases fit TRBD1. CDR3 nucleotide sequence: TGTGCCAGTGGGGGACAGGGGGAACCCTACGAGCAGTACTTC. It encodes CASGGQGEPYEQYF.